Below, 5 T cell receptor beta chains from the same sample are listed, as sequenced in a study of spatial heterogeneity in lung cancer. These TCRs are of unknown antigen specificity. The time point was: sample taken at primary tumor resection. TCRdb independently ran MiXCR on the 5' RACE reads; one entry per CDR3 protein. This table holds about 30,000 distinct CDR3 sequences, about 6.6% found once. Findings and limits, study-wide: It was found that expanded intratumoral alpha and beta TCR counts tracked tumor mutation counts.

Sequenced here: lung tumor tissue, sampled at surgery. The receptors were sampled from a male donor with early-stage non-small cell lung cancer.

At least ten counts were recorded for this clonotype. This chain uses TRBV5-1 with TRBJ2-7; 7 bases are shared with TRBD1. Trimming cost V 4 bases and J 3 bases; bases outside gene matches: 4. Germline V gene lookup returns CDR1 SGHRS and CDR2 YFSETQ. The CDR3 covers 13 residues. The CDR3 DNA follows: TGCGCCAGCAGCCCCGGGACAGTCTACGAGCAGTACTTC. It specifies CASSPGTVYEQYF.

This clonotype was seen a few times. The rearrangement uses TRBV12-3 or TRBV12-4 and TRBJ1-1; a possible D gene is TRBD1 (5 bases). Trimming removed 5 bases from V and 1 base from J, with 17 bases in between. The CDR3 consists of 16 residues. CDR3 nucleotides: TGTGCCAGCAGTCCGGGGACCGGGCGGGGGAACACTGAAGCTTTCTTT. Translation gives CASSPGTGRGNTEAFF.

There are a few counts of this clonotype. V and J are TRBV12-3 or TRBV12-4 and TRBJ1-5; no clear D. The CDR3 consists of 15 residues. Trimming removed 5 bases from V and 7 bases from J, with 18 bases in between. The CDR3 nucleotides read TGTGCCAGCAGTCCGACGGACGTACCGGGGCAGCCCCAGCATTTT. Translated: CASSPTDVPGQPQHF.

This clonotype was observed many times. The rearrangement links TRBV5-1 to TRBJ2-6, with D maybe TRBD2 (5 bases). CDR1 and CDR2 from the germline V gene are SGHRS and YFSETQ. V shed 4 bases and J shed 4 bases, with 9 bases lying between them. The CDR3 length is 14 residues. CDR3 residues: CASSPPGGANVLTF. The CDR3 DNA sequence: TGCGCCAGCAGCCCCCCGGGGGGGGCCAACGTCCTGACTTTC.

In its sample, this clonotype was seen many times. This chain joins TRBV7-2 and TRBJ2-3; D may be TRBD1 (6 bases). With 1 base removed from V and 5 bases from J, the gap between germline ends came to 19 bases. The CDR3 sequence is 17 residues long. Looked up from germline, CDR1 is SGHTA and CDR2 is FQGNSA. CDR3: CASSLGTGGRRIDTQYF. CDR3 nucleotide sequence: TGTGCCAGCAGCTTAGGCACTGGGGGCCGGAGAATAGATACGCAGTATTTT.